What follows are 28 T cell receptor beta chains derived from one specimen sequenced in a study of blood T cell repertoires in COVID-19. The method was immunoSEQ multiplex PCR; TCRdb's version includes in-frame clones alone and lacks a portion of them. This table holds a few hundred thousand clones, more than 80% found once. The sample taken for sequencing was peripheral blood. The receptor source for this set is a woman aged 40 to 50 with acute or convalescent COVID-19.

The chain carries TRBV11-2 and TRBJ2-1, with D perhaps TRBD2 (6 bases). In germline, CDR1 is SGHAT, CDR2 FQNNGV. This CDR3 has 16 amino acids. Trimming shortened V by 5 bases and J by 1 base, and 15 bases separated the two germline ends. CDR3 loop: CASSRRGTESYNEQFF. CDR3 DNA: TGTGCCAGCAGCCGACGCGGGACCGAATCCTACAATGAGCAGTTCTTC.

The CDR3 coding sequence is TGTGCCAGCAGCTCCGGGAACGCCCCGTACGAGCAGTACGTC. Translated, it gives CASSSGNAPYEQYV. This chain uses TRBV13 with TRBJ2-7; possible D gene TRBD2, 5 bases. CDR3 length: 14 residues. Looked up from germline, CDR1 is PRHDT and CDR2 is FYEKMQ (reference sequence). V shed 4 bases and J shed 4 bases, with 14 bases lying between them.

This clone was observed once. The J gene is TRBJ2-1, the V gene TRBV29-1; unclear D gene. Per germline, CDR1 SQVTM and CDR2 ANQGSEA. The CDR3 length is 13 residues. The V end was cut by 7 bases, the J end by 7 bases, with 17 bases between. CDR3 coding DNA: TGCAGCGCCAACGGTCAGCAGAGGAATGAGCAGTTCTTC. Translating it yields CSANGQQRNEQFF.

This rearrangement joins TRBV7-7 to TRBJ2-2, with 7 bases matching TRBD1. Unmatched junction bases numbered 1, after V lost 5 bases and J lost 4 bases. Germline-derived CDR1 and CDR2 are SSHAT and FNYEAQ (reference sequence). The CDR3 is 13 amino acids. CDR3 sequence reads: CASSPGGTGELFF. CDR3 nucleotides: TGTGCCAGCAGCCCAGGGGGCACCGGGGAGCTGTTTTTT.

The chain combines TRBV11-1 with TRBJ1-1; D is uncertain. This CDR3 has 14 residues. CDR1 is SGHAT, CDR2 FQDESV, per germline (reference sequence). The V gene lost 1 base and the J gene lost 2 bases, with 8 bases spanning the gap. The CDR3 sequence: CASSLVRGNTEAFF. DNA for the CDR3: TGTGCCAGCAGCTTAGTACGGGGTAACACTGAAGCTTTCTTT.

The CDR3 DNA follows: TGCAGCGGTGACAGAGGCACCGGGGAGCTGTTTTTT. Protein: CSGDRGTGELFF. The chain combines TRBV29-1 with TRBJ2-2, with D tentatively TRBD1 (5 bases). Per the germline V gene, CDR1 is SQVTM and CDR2 is ANQGSEA. V lost 7 bases and J lost 4, with 10 bases in between. The CDR3 loop spans 12 amino acids.

This chain links TRBV18 with TRBJ1-4; weak D call: TRBD1 (6 bases). The CDR3 sequence is 14 residues long. Germline assignment: CDR1 KGHSH and CDR2 LQKENI. Trimming pared 3 bases from V and 7 bases from J, leaving 12 bases between. The CDR3 sequence is CASSPGLGGEKLFF. The CDR3 nucleotides are TGTGCCAGCTCACCCGGATTAGGGGGTGAAAAACTGTTTTTT.

The chain links TRBV9 to TRBJ1-5; the match to TRBD1 covers 10 bases. Germline V gene lookup returns CDR1 SGDLS and CDR2 YYNGEE. Losses at the gene ends were 4 bases for V and 2 bases for J; bases not matched to a gene: 9. This CDR3 region has 17 residues. The CDR3 nucleotides are TGTGCCAGCAGCCGGACAGGGGGAGGTGATGGCAATCAGCCCCAGCATTTT. This codes for CASSRTGGGDGNQPQHF.

The chain combines TRBV2 with TRBJ1-2; the D gene is possibly TRBD1 (5 bases). The CDR3 extends over 12 amino acids. The germline V gene has CDR1 SNHLY and CDR2 FYNNEI. Trimming cost V 7 bases and J 8 bases, with 14 bases left between them. This CDR3 is CASNQGVGGYTF. The CDR3 nucleotides read TGTGCCAGCAACCAGGGTGTGGGCGGCTACACCTTC.

V gene TRBV19 combines with J gene TRBJ2-3; 8 nucleotides match TRBD1. The germline CDR1 and CDR2 sequences are LNHDA and SQIVND (reference sequence). Trimming cost V 5 bases and J 7 bases; bases outside gene matches: 11. The CDR3 consists of 15 residues. This CDR3 is CASSVDRGKGYTQYF. CDR3 DNA sequence: TGTGCCAGTAGTGTCGACAGGGGTAAGGGATATACGCAGTATTTT.

This clone was seen more than once but under ten times. CDR3 sequence reads: CASRYNRGRGTDTQYF. As DNA, the CDR3 is TGTGCCAGCAGGTACAACAGGGGCCGGGGGACAGATACGCAGTATTTT. V gene TRBV5-4 combines with J gene TRBJ2-3, with a weak D call TRBD1 (7 bases). The germline V and J ends were trimmed by 5 bases and 3 bases, with 19 bases remaining between them. Per germline, CDR1 SGHNT and CDR2 YYREEE (reference sequence). CDR3 length: 16 residues.

V and J are TRBV6-5 and TRBJ1-4; unclear D gene. This CDR3 has 13 residues. Trimming took off 8 bases at V and 7 bases at J, with 14 bases between the two ends. The germline gives CDR1 MNHEY, CDR2 SVGAGI. The CDR3 DNA follows: TGTGCCAGCTGTACCGTGGGGAGTGAAAAACTGTTTTTT. Translation gives CASCTVGSEKLFF.

The V gene is TRBV3-1 (or the pseudogene TRBV3-2), the J gene TRBJ1-2, with 7 nucleotides matching TRBD1. The CDR3 spans 14 residues. V dropped 3 bases and J dropped 4; count of bases not matched to a gene: 5. Germline V lookup: CDR1 LGHDT, CDR2 YNNKEL (reference sequence). The CDR3 sequence is CASSQAQGTYGYTF. CDR3 nucleotides: TGTGCCAGCAGCCAGGCACAGGGGACCTATGGCTACACCTTC.

This sequence joins TRBV5-1 and TRBJ2-2; 9 bases match TRBD1. Unmatched junction bases numbered 5, after V lost 5 bases and J lost 3 bases. The CDR3 spans 15 residues. Per the germline V gene, CDR1 is SGHRS and CDR2 is YFSETQ. This CDR3 reads CASRLRTGDTGELFF. CDR3 DNA: TGCGCCAGCAGACTCAGGACAGGGGACACCGGGGAGCTGTTTTTT.

This clone occurred a few times. The chain carries TRBV25-1 and TRBJ1-3; 7 bases agree with TRBD1. This CDR3 is built from 14 residues. CDR1 and CDR2 (germline): MGHDK, SYGVNS. The V and J ends lost 5 bases and 2 bases, in that order; junction bases with no gene match: 3. CDR3: CASSPTGPGNTIYF. The CDR3 DNA is TGTGCCAGCAGTCCGACAGGGCCTGGAAACACCATATATTTT.

The chain recombines TRBV6-5 with TRBJ1-2; possibly TRBD1 for D (5 bases). V was trimmed by 6 bases and J by 7 bases, leaving 9 bases between them. The germline V gene encodes CDR1 MNHEY and CDR2 SVGAGI. This CDR3 comprises 11 residues. The chain's CDR3 is CASREGSGYTF. The CDR3 coding sequence is TGTGCCAGCAGGGAGGGGAGTGGCTACACCTTC.

The chain joins TRBV28 to TRBJ1-2; possibly TRBD1 for D (5 bases). CDR1 and CDR2 (germline): MDHEN, SYDVKM. V shed 6 bases and J shed 0 bases, with 17 bases lying between them. This CDR3 spans 16 amino acids. The CDR3 DNA sequence: TGTGCCAGCAGGTCTTATTCGGGGGGGGCTAACTATGGCTACACCTTC. Translated, it gives CASRSYSGGANYGYTF.

The chain has TRBV6-5 and TRBJ2-7; D not resolved. The CDR3 contains 13 residues. V gave up 5 bases and J gave up 3 bases, with 11 bases separating them. Germline V lookup: CDR1 MNHEY, CDR2 SVGAGI. This CDR3 reads CASSLPLFYEQYV. CDR3 DNA sequence: TGTGCCAGCAGTCTCCCACTGTTCTACGAGCAGTACGTC.

V usage is TRBV5-5 and J usage is TRBJ2-7; 9 nucleotides agree with TRBD1. This CDR3 has 14 residues. In germline, CDR1 is SGHKS, CDR2 YYEKEE (reference sequence). V shed 5 bases and J 2 bases; nucleotides not matched to a gene: 5. CDR3 amino acids: CASRSRTGAYEQYV. In nucleotides, the CDR3 is TGTGCCAGCAGGTCTCGGACAGGGGCCTACGAGCAGTACGTC.

This chain joins TRBV6-5 and TRBJ2-5; D not certain. The V end lost 0 bases, the J end lost 9 bases, and 11 bases lay between the germline ends. Germline V gene lookup returns CDR1 MNHEY and CDR2 SVGAGI. CDR3 length equals 13 residues. The CDR3 sequence: CASSYSLTGPQYF. CDR3 DNA sequence: TGTGCCAGCAGTTACTCGCTTACGGGTCCCCAGTACTTC.

The V call is TRBV5-1, the J call TRBJ1-3, with D uncertain. The germline V and J ends were trimmed by 2 bases and 0 bases, with 6 bases remaining between them. The CDR3 covers 14 residues. Germline V CDR1 and CDR2: SGHRS, YFSETQ. CDR3 sequence reads: CASSFGSSGNTIYF. The CDR3 DNA sequence: TGCGCCAGCAGCTTCGGGAGCTCTGGAAACACCATATATTTT.

The J gene is TRBJ2-1, the V gene TRBV6-5; TRBD2 matches at 11 bases. There are 15 residues in the CDR3. The V segment lost 5 bases and the J segment 7 bases; nucleotides outside the gene matches: 7. Germline CDR1 reads MNHEY; CDR2 reads SVGAGI. CDR3 loop: CASSILAGGSNEQFF. The DNA for the CDR3 is TGTGCCAGCAGTATCCTAGCGGGGGGCTCTAATGAGCAGTTCTTC.

This chain uses TRBV10-3 with TRBJ2-7, with 7 nucleotides matching TRBD1. Germline V gene sequence: CDR1 ENHRY, CDR2 SYGVKD. The CDR3 spans 12 residues. Losses at the gene ends were 2 bases for V and 6 bases for J; bases not matched to a gene: 1. The CDR3 sequence is CAISEDRVEQYV. The DNA for the CDR3 is TGTGCCATCAGTGAGGACAGGGTCGAGCAGTACGTC.

This sequence joins TRBV7-3 and TRBJ1-1, with TRBD1 as a possible D gene (6 bases). The V end was cut by 2 bases, the J end by 0 bases, with 7 bases between. The CDR3 is 14 amino acids. CDR1 is SGHTA and CDR2 is FQGTGA in the germline V gene. CDR3 DNA: TGTGCCAGCAGCTTACAGGGGATGAACACTGAAGCTTTCTTT. Translating it yields CASSLQGMNTEAFF.

The chain recombines TRBV5-4 with TRBJ2-5; 8 positions agree with TRBD2. Germline values: CDR1 SGHNT, CDR2 YYREEE (reference sequence). There are 16 residues in the CDR3. V lost 4 bases and J lost 5; bases outside the gene matches: 13. CDR3 bases: TGTGCCAGCAGCCCTCCCCAACTAGCGGTGGGGGAGACCCAGTACTTC. It is translated as CASSPPQLAVGETQYF.

The chain carries TRBV10-1 and TRBJ2-3; 9 bases agree with TRBD2. Per the germline V gene, CDR1 is WNHNN and CDR2 is SYGVQD (reference sequence). V shed 6 bases and J 3 bases; nucleotides not matched to a gene: 7. The CDR3 is 15 residues long. The CDR3, as DNA: TGCGCCAGCAGCCCGACTAGCGGAGCAACAGATACGCAGTATTTT. This gives the protein CASSPTSGATDTQYF.

V gene TRBV5-4 combines with J gene TRBJ1-1; 9 nucleotides agree with TRBD1. The CDR3 has 13 residues. V dropped 2 bases and J dropped 11; count of bases not matched to a gene: 7. Germline values: CDR1 SGHNT, CDR2 YYREEE (reference sequence). DNA of the CDR3: TGTGCCAGCAGCTTACAGGGGGCTCGGGAGGCTTTCTTT. Amino acid sequence: CASSLQGAREAFF.

The chain employs TRBV11-2 and TRBJ1-5; maybe TRBD1 (5 bases). The CDR3 has 13 residues. The germline V and J ends were trimmed by 5 bases and 4 bases, with 9 bases remaining between them. The germline gives CDR1 SGHAT, CDR2 FQNNGV. This chain's CDR3 is CASSHRGNQPQHF. The CDR3 nucleotides read TGTGCCAGCAGCCATCGGGGGAATCAGCCCCAGCATTTT.